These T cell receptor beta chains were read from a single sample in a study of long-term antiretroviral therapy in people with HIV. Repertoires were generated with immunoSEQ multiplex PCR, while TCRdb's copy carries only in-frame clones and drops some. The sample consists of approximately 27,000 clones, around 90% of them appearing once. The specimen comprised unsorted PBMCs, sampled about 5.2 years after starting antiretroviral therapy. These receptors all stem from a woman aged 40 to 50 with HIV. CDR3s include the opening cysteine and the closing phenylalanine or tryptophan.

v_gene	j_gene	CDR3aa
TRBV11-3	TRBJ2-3	CASSLDGGGYTDTQYF
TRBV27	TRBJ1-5	CASSLGAGGNQPQHF
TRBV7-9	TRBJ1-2	CATGGVAYGYTF
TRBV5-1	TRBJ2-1	CASSGIGTSGYNEQFF
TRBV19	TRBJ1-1	CASSISGQGSTEAFF
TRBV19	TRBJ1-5	CASSHTPGQGVVGLQPQHF
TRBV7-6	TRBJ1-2	CASSSRQGGSGGYTF
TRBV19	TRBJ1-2	CASSYRHRGFYGYTF
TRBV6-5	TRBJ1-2	CASRSSGGRDYGYTF
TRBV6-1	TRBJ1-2	CASSEANGARGYTF
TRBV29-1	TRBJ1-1	CSVVGGAGNTEAFF
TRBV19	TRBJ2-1	CASSVTSGRTYEQFF
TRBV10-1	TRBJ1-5	CASRGGDQPQHF
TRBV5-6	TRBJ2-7	CASSVRQGPEQYF
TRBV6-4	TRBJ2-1	CASSERDNNEQFF
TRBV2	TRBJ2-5	CASSPTGTVQETQYF
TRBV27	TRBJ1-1	CASYLTATTEAFF
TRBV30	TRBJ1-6	CAWGQGGDSPLHF
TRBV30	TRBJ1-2	CALVEETNYGYTF
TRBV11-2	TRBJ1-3	CASAQGGNSGNTIYF
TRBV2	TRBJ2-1	CASSTGLGNEQFF
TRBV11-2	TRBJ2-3	CASSLQGAGGYTQYF
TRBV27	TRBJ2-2	CASSSSGLAGEWSGELFF
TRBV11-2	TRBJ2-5	CASSFNIGPETQYF
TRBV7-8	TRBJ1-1	CASSPRDTEAFF
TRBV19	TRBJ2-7	CASKAKGGSNSHEQYF
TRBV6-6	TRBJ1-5	CASSRQGQDQPQHF
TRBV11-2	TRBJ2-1	CASGRDIANNEQFF
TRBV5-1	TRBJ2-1	CASSLGDRYNEQFF
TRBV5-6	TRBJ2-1	CASSSLGGAREQFF
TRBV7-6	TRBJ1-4	CASRSGQGEKLFF
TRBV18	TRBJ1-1	CASSPLGGVGAPEAFF
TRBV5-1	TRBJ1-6	CASSYSTQGGDSPLHF
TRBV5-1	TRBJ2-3	CASSFWTSGGRPDTQYF
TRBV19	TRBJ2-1	CASSIATTEQFF
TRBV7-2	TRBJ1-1	CASSPSRAQLNTEAFF
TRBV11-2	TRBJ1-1	CASSHHSWDRDTEAFF
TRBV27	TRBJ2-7	CASSLYGNSYEQYF
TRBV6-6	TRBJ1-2	CASSPYYGYTF
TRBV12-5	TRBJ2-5	CASGLVETQYF
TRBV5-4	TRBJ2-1	CASSPRGLAGGIGFEQFF
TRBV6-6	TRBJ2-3	CASSTSWVTDTQYF
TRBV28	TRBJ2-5	CASTASGERETQYF
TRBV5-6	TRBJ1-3	CASSRSGYRNTIYF
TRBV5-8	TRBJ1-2	CASSLAGVATSYGYTF
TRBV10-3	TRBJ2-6	CAISASSGGSGANVLTF
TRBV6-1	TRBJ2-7	CASSETGSSYEQYF
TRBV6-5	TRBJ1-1	CASRDTGMGRRGFF
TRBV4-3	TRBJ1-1	CASSQGTGDTEAFF
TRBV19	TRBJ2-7	CASSARLAGVPYF
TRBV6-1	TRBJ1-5	CASAGEGNQPQHF
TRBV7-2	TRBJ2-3	CASSPSGGGGDTQYF
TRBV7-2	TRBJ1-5	CASRDTGGEQPQHF
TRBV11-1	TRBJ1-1	CASSLGSGAHTEAFF
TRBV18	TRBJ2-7	CASSPVDRGYEQYF